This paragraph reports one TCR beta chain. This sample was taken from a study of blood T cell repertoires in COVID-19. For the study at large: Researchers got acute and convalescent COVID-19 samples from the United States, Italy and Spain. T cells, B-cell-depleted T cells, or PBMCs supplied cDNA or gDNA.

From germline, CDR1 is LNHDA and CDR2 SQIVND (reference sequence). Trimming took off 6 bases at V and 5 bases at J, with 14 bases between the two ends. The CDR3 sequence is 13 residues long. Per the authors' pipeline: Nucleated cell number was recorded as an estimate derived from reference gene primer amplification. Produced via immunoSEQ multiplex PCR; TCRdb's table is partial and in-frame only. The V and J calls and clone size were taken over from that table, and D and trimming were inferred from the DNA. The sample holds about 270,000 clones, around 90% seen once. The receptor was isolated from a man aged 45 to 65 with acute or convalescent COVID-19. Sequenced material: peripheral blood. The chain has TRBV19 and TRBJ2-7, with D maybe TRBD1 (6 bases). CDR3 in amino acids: CASRPTGNHEQYF. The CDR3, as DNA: TGTGCCAGTAGACCTACAGGGAACCACGAGCAGTACTTC. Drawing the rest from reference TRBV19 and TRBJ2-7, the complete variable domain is DGGITQSPKYLFRKEGQNVTLSCEQNLNHDAMYWYRQDPGQGLRLIYYSQIVNDFQKGDIAEGYSVSREKKESFPLTVTSAQKNPTAFYLCASRPTGNHEQYFGPGTRLTVT.